The clone carrying this T cell receptor beta chain appeared a few times. This entry is derived from a study of siplizumab effects on memory and regulatory T cells. Profiling relied on immunoSEQ multiplex PCR, and the TCRdb table lists in-frame clones only, not all of them. The sample lists approximately 40,000 clones; 89% were seen once. The V gene's germline CDR1 is SGHAT and CDR2 FQNNGV. The CDR3 sequence is 12 residues long. Trimming left V 4 bases short and J 5 bases short, with 5 bases between. This TCR derives from a human donor in good health. Source material: naive CD4+ T cells sorted from blood. The chain links TRBV11-2 to TRBJ2-2; D is unresolved. CDR3: CASSSVTGELFF. The CDR3 nucleotides are TGTGCCAGCAGCTCCGTTACCGGGGAGCTGTTTTTT.